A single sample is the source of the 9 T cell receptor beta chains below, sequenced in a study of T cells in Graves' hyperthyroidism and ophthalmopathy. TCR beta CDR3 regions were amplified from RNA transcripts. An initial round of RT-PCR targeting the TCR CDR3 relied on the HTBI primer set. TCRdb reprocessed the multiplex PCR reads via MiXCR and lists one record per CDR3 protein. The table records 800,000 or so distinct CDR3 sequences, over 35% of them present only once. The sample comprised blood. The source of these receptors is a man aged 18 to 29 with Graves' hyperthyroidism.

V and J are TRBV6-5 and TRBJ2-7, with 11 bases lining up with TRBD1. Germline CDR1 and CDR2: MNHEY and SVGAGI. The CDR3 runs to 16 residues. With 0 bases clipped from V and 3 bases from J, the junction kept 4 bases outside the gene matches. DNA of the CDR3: TGTGCCAGCAGTTACTCCCTGGGGACAGGGGGCTACGAGCAGTACTTC. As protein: CASSYSLGTGGYEQYF.

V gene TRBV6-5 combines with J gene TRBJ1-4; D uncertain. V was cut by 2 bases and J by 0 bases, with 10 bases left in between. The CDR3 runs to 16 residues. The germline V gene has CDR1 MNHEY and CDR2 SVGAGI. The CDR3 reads CASSYPNRATNEKLFF. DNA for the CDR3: TGTGCCAGCAGTTACCCTAACAGAGCAACTAATGAAAAACTGTTTTTT.

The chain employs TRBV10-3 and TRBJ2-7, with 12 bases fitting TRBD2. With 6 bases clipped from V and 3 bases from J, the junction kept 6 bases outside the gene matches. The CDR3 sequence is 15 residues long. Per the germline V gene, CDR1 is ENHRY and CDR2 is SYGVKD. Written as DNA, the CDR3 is TGTGCCATCAGCGAGACTAGCGGGAGCCGCTACGAGCAGTACTTC. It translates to CAISETSGSRYEQYF.

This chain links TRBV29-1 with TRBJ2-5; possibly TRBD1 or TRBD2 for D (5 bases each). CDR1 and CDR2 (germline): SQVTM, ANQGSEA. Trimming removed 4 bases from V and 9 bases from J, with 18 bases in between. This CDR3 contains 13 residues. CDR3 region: CSVAGRENQPQYF. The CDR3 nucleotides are TGCAGCGTTGCCGGCAGGGAGAATCAGCCCCAGTACTTC. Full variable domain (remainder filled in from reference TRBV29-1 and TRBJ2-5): SAVISQKPSRDICQRGTSLTIQCQVDSQVTMMFWYRQQPGQSLTLIATANQGSEATYESGFVIDKFPISRPNLTFSTLTVSNMSPEDSSIYLCSVAGRENQPQYFGPGTRLLVL.

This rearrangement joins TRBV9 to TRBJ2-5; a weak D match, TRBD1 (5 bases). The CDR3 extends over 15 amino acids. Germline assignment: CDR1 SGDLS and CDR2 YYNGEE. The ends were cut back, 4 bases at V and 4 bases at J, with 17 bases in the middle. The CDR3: CASSPSSDITETQYF. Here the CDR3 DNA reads TGTGCCAGCAGCCCGAGCTCGGACATCACAGAGACCCAGTACTTC.

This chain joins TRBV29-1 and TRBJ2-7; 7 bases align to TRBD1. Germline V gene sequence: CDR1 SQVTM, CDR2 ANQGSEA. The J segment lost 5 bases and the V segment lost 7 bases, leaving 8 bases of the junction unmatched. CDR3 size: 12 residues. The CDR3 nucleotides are TGCAGCGCCGGGACAGCCACTGACGAGCAGTACTTC. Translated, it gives CSAGTATDEQYF.

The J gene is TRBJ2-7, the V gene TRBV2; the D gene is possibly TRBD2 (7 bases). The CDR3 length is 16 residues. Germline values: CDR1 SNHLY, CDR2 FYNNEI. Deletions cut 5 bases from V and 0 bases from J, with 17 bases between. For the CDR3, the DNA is TGTGCCAGCAGTACTACCCCGGGGGGCGTCTCCTACGAGCAGTACTTC. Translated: CASSTTPGGVSYEQYF.

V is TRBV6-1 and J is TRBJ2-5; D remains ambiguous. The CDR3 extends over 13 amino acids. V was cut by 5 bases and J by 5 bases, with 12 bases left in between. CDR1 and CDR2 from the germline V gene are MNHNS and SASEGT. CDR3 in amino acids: CASSYSVEETQYF. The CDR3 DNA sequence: TGTGCCAGCAGTTACTCGGTCGAGGAGACCCAGTACTTC.

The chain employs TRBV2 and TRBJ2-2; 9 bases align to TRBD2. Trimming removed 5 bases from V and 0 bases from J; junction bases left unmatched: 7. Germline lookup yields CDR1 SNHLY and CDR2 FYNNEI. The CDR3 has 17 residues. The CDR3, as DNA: TGTGCCAGCAGTATGAGCCTAGCGGGGCCGAACACCGGGGAGCTGTTTTTT. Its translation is CASSMSLAGPNTGELFF. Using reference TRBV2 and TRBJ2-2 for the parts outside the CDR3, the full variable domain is EPEVTQTPSHQVTQMGQEVILRCVPISNHLYFYWYRQILGQKVEFLVSFYNNEISEKSEIFDDQFSVERPDGSNFTLKIRSTKLEDSAMYFCASSMSLAGPNTGELFFGEGSRLTVL.